This TCR beta chain emerged from a study of response to subunit inactivated influenza vaccine. In germline, CDR1 is PRHDT, CDR2 FYEKMQ (reference sequence). This CDR3 spans 16 amino acids. Comment on this clonotype: The junction and the germline gene differ at one end; a read error may be behind it.

TCRdb used MiXCR to reprocess the RT-PCR reads, holding one entry per CDR3 protein. The data show some 640,000 distinct CDR3 sequences, approximately 15% seen once. Sequencing was performed on PBMCs from blood, taken 14 to 15 days before vaccination. The receptor was derived from a man aged 50 to 59 who received an inactivated influenza vaccine. This rearrangement joins TRBV13 to TRBJ2-5, with 7 bases fitting TRBD2. The DNA for the CDR3 is TGTGCCAGCAGCTCTCAATCGACTAGCTTCTGGGAGATCCAGTACTTC. This codes for CASSSQSTSFWEIQYF.